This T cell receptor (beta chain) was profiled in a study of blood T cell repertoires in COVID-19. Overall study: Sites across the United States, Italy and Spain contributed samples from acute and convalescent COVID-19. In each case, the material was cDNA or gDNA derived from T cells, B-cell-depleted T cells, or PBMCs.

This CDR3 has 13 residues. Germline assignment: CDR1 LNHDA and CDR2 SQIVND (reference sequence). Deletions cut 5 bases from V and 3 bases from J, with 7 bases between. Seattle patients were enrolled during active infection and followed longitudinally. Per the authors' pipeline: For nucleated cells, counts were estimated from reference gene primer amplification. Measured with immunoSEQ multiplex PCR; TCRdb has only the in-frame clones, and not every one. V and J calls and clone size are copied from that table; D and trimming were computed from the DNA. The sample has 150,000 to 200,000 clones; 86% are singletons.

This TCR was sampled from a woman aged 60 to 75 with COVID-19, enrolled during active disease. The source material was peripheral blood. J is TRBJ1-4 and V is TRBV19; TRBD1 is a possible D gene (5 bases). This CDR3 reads CASSDRPNEKLFF. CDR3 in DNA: TGTGCCAGTAGTGACAGACCTAATGAAAAACTGTTTTTT.